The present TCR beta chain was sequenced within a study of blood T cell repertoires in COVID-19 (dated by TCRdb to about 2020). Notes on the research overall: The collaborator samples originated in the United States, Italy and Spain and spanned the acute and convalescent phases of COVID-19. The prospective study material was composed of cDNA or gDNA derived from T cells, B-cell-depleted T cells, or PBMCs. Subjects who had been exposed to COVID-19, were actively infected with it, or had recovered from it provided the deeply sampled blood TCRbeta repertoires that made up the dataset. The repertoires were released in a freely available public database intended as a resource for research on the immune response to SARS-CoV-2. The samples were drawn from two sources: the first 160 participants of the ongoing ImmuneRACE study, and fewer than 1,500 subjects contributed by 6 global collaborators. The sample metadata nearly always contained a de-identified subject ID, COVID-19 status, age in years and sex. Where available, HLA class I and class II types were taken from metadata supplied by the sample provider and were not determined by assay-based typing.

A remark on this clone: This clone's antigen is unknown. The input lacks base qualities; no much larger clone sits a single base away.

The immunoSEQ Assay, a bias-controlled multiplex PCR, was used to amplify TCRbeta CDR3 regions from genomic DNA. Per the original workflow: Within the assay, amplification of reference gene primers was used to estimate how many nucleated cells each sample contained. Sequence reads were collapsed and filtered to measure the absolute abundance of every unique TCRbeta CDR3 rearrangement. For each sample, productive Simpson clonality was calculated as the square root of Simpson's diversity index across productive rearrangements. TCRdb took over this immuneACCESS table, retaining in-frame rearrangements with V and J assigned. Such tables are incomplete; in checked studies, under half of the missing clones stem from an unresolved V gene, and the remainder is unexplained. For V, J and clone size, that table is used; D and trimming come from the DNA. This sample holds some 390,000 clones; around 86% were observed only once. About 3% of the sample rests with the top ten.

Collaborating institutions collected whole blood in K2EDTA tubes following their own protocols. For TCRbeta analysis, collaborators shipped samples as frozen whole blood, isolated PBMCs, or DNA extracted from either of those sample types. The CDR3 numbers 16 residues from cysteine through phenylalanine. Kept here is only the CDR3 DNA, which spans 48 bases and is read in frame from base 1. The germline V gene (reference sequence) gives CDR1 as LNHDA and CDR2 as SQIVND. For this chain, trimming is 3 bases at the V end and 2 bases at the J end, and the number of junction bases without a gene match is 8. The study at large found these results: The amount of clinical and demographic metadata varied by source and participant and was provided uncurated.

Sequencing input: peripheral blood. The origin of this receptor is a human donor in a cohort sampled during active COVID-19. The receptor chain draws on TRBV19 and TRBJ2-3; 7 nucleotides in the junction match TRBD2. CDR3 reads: CASSITSSGSTDTQYF. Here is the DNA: TGTGCCAGTAGTATCACCTCTAGCGGATCCACAGATACGCAGTATTTT.